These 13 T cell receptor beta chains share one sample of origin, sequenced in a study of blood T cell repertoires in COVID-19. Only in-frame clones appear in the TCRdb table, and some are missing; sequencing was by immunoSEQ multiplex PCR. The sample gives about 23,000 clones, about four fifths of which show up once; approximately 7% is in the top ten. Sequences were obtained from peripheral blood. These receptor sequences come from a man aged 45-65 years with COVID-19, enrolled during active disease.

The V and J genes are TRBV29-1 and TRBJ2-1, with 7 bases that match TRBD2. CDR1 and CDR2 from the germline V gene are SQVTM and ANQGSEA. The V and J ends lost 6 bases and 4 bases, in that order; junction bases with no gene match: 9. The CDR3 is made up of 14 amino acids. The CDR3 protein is CSVPRLAGYNEQFF. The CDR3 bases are TGCAGCGTACCGAGACTAGCCGGTTACAATGAGCAGTTCTTC.

The CDR3 DNA is TGTGCCAGCAGCCAGGGGGGATACGGGTTGACTGAAGCTTTCTTT. It encodes CASSQGGYGLTEAFF. The chain employs TRBV14 and TRBJ1-1, with a weak D call TRBD1 (5 bases). CDR3 length equals 15 residues. Trimming stripped 3 bases from V and 5 bases from J, with 16 bases between. Germline assignment: CDR1 SGHDN and CDR2 FVKESK.

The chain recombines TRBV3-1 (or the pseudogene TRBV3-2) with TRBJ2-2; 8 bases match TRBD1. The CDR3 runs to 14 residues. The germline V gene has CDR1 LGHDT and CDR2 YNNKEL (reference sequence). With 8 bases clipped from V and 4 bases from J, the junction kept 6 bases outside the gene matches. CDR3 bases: TGTGCCAGCCTTGGCACAGGGGGCACCGGGGAGCTGTTTTTT. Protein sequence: CASLGTGGTGELFF.

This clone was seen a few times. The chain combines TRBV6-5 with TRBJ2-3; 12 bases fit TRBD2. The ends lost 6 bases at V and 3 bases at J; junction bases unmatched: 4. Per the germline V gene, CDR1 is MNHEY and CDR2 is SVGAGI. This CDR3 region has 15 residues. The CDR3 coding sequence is TGTGCCAGCAGGGAGCTAGCGGGGGGGACAGATACGCAGTATTTT. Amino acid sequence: CASRELAGGTDTQYF.

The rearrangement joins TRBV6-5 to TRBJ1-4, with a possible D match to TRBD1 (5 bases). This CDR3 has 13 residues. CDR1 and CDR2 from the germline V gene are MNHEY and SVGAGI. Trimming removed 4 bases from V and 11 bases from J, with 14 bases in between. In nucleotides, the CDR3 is TGTGCCAGCAGTTCGGGACTGGTAGAGAAACTGTTTTTT. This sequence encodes CASSSGLVEKLFF.

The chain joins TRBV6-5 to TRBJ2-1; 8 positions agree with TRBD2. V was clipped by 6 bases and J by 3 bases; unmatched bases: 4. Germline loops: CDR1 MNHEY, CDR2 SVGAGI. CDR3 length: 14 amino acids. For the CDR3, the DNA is TGTGCCAGCAGGGGACTAGGCGGCTACAATGAGCAGTTCTTC. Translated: CASRGLGGYNEQFF.

In nucleotides, the CDR3 is TGCGCCAGCAGCTTGCGGCAGGGGGCTAGTAATGAGCAGTTCTTC. Protein sequence: CASSLRQGASNEQFF. The chain recombines TRBV5-1 with TRBJ2-1; 8 bases agree with TRBD1. CDR1 is SGHRS and CDR2 is YFSETQ in the germline V gene. J was trimmed by 7 bases and V by 1 base; bases with no gene match: 7. The CDR3 is made up of 15 amino acids.

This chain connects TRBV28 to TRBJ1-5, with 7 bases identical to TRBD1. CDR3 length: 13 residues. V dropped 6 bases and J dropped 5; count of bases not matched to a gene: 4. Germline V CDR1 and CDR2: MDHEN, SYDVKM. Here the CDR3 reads CASSDRDYQPQHF. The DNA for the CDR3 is TGTGCCAGCAGCGACAGGGATTATCAGCCCCAGCATTTT.

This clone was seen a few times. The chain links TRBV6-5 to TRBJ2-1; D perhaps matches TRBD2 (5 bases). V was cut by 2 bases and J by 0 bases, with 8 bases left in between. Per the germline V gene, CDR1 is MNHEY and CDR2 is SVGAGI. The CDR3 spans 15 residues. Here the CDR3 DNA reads TGTGCCAGCAGTTACGACGGGGACTCCTACAATGAGCAGTTCTTC. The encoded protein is CASSYDGDSYNEQFF.

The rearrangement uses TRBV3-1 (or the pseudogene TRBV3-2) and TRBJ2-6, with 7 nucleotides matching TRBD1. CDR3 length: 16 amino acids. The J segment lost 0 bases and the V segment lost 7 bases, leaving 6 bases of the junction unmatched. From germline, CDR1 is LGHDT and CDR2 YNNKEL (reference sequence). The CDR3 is CASTPTGVSGANVLTF. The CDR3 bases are TGTGCCAGCACCCCTACAGGGGTCTCTGGGGCCAACGTCCTGACTTTC.

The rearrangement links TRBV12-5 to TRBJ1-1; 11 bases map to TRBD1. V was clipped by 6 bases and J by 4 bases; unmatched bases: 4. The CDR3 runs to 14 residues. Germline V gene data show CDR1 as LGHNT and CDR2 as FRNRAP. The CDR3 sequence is CASGPGTGGTEAFF. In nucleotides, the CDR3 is TGTGCTAGTGGCCCCGGGACAGGGGGCACTGAAGCTTTCTTT.

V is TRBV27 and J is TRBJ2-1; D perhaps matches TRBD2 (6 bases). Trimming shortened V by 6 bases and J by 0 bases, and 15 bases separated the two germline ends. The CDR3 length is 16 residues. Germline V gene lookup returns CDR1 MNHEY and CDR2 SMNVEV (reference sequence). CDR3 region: CASSRDFSSSYNEQFF. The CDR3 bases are TGTGCCAGCAGCCGGGACTTTTCGAGCTCCTACAATGAGCAGTTCTTC.

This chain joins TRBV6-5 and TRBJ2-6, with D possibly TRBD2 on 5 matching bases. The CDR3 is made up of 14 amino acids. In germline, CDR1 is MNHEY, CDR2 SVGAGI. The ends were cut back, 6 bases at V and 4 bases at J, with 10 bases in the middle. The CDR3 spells CASRWGEGANVLTF. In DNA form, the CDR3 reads TGTGCCAGCAGATGGGGAGAGGGGGCCAACGTCCTGACTTTC.